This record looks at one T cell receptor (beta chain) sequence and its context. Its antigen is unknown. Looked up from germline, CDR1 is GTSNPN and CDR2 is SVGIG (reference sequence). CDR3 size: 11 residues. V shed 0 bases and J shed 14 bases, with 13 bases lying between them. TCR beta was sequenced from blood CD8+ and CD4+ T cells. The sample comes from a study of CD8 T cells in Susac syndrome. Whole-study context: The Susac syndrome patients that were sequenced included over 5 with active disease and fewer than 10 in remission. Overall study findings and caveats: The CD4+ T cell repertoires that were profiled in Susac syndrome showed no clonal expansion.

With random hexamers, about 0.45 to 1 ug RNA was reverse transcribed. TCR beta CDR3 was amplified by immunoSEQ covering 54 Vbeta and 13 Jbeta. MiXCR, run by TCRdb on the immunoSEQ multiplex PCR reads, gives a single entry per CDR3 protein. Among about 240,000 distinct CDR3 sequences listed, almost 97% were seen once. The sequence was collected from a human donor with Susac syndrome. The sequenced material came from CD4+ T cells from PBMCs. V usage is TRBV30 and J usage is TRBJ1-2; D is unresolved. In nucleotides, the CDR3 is TGTGCCTGGAGTGTACGGGAGGGCCAGACCTTC. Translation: CAWSVREGQTF.